This T cell receptor beta chain was captured by sequencing in a study of cytomegalovirus exposure and HLA in healthy donors. The PCR was carried out with 60 Vbeta primers and 13 Jbeta primers. This table comes from immunoSEQ multiplex PCR, and its TCRdb copy is limited to in-frame clones, with some not included. The listing records 190,000 or so clones. Concerning this clone: Its antigen is still unknown.

General study findings and limits: There were 150 or so TCR beta chains listed as cytomegalovirus-associated.

Healthy bone marrow donors supplied every sample. The source material was PBMCs. This receptor was identified in a boy between 5 and 17 years old in good health and CMV-seronegative.

The CDR3: CAWSADRGLSQPQHF. The CDR3, as DNA: TGTGCCTGGAGCGCGGACAGGGGGCTCTCTCAGCCCCAGCATTTT. The rearrangement links TRBV30 to TRBJ1-5; 11 bases match TRBD1. The CDR3 runs 15 residues. Losses at the gene ends were 3 bases for V and 6 bases for J; bases not matched to a gene: 7. CDR1 is GTSNPN and CDR2 is SVGIG in the germline V gene (reference sequence).